This T cell receptor (beta chain) is drawn from a study of CD8+ T cells in alopecia areata. Study-wide context: Each recipient was an approximately 7-11-week-old female C3H/HeJ mouse given skin from a 6-12-month-old C3H/HeJ donor with spontaneous alopecia.

Overall study results and limits: Normal skin contains resident alphabeta T cells, and these are also sequenced in scalp samples. More clonal than normal scalp was lesional scalp, particularly alopecia totalis/universalis. Whereas mice showed it more clearly, TCR sharing across patients was murkier, possibly because of HLA.

CD4, CD8alpha, NKG2D, NKG2ACE and other markers guided sorting of pooled cutaneous lymph node cells. Germline values: CDR1 FNHDT, CDR2 SITEND (reference sequence). This CDR3 has 14 amino acids. V was trimmed by 1 base and J by 3 bases, leaving 11 bases between them. This clone was picked up a small number of times. The antigen is unknown. The genes are named according to mouse. The read halts 4 residues ahead of the CDR3 end, with the missing end drawn from the germline J gene. RNA was isolated and reverse transcribed to cDNA, the sequencing template. The repertoire was sequenced with immunoSEQ multiplex PCR; TCRdb's copy has only in-frame clones and lacks some. This sample carries 270,000 or so clones, none of them present only once.

The receptor's source is a C3H/HeJ mouse with alopecia areata. The mouse strain carries the MHC haplotype H2-k. Sequenced: CD4+ T cells sorted from a lymph node. V gene TRBV19 combines with J gene TRBJ2-7, with D perhaps being TRBD1 or TRBD2 (7 bases each). CDR3 sequence reads: CASSIQGGNYEQYF. The sequenced CDR3 bases are TGTGCCAGCAGTATACAGGGGGGGAACTAT.